This T cell receptor beta chain was captured by sequencing in a study of shared clonotypes between healthy human individuals. Using immunoSEQ multiplex PCR, the repertoire was profiled, and TCRdb retains in-frame clones only, with some absent. The sample shows fewer than 550,000 clones, over 60% of them seen only once. The CDR3 has 14 amino acids. Per germline, CDR1 SNHLY and CDR2 FYNNEI. V lost 1 base and J lost 6, with 10 bases in between. The rearrangement joins TRBV2 to TRBJ1-5, with no clear D. This receptor was taken from a woman aged 35 to 49 in good health. Some clones in this sample may be carry-over from other donors' samples. The sequencing sample was made of PBMCs. CDR3 sequence: CASSEGLVLQPQHF. The CDR3 nucleotides are TGTGCCAGCAGTGAAGGGTTGGTTCTTCAGCCCCAGCATTTT. The full variable domain, its missing parts supplied by reference TRBV2 and TRBJ1-5, is EPEVTQTPSHQVTQMGQEVILRCVPISNHLYFYWYRQILGQKVEFLVSFYNNEISEKSEIFDDQFSVERPDGSNFTLKIRSTKLEDSAMYFCASSEGLVLQPQHFGDGTRLSIL.